A single sample gave rise to the 27 T cell receptor beta chains below, sequenced in a study of T cell repertoires in cytomegalovirus infection. TCRdb reanalysed the reads using MiXCR and keeps one entry per CDR3 protein. The sample lists roughly 150,000 distinct CDR3 sequences, approximately 17% seen once, with 15% to 20% in the top ten. The sequencing input was CD8+ T cells from PBMCs. The receptors stem from a human donor in good health (CMV status not recorded). Some clones in this sample may be carry-over from other donors' samples.

This clonotype has a count of ten or more. The chain links TRBV11-2 to TRBJ1-2; D unclear. Germline assignment: CDR1 SGHAT and CDR2 FQNNGV. This CDR3 is built from 15 residues. V lost 4 bases, J lost 2 bases, and 14 bases lay in between. The CDR3 sequence: CASSSSSGSNYGYTF. CDR3 bases: TGTGCCAGCAGCTCCAGCTCGGGATCAAACTATGGCTACACCTTC.

This chain uses TRBV28 with TRBJ1-4; no reliable D call. Germline loops: CDR1 MDHEN, CDR2 SYDVKM. The CDR3 is 14 residues long. Trimming shortened V by 5 bases and J by 5 bases, and 12 bases separated the two germline ends. The CDR3 is CASSLAAGNEKLFF. The CDR3 DNA reads TGTGCCAGCAGTCTCGCGGCGGGCAATGAAAAACTGTTTTTT. The whole variable domain, remainder taken from reference TRBV28 and TRBJ1-4, is DVKVTQSSRYLVKRTGEKVFLECVQDMDHENMFWYRQDPGLGLRLIYFSYDVKMKEKGDIPEGYSVSREKKERFSLILESASTNQTSMYLCASSLAAGNEKLFFGSGTQLSVL.

Turning to this clonotype: An end of the junction differs from the germline gene, which may be a read error. The rearrangement links TRBV7-3 to TRBJ2-3; 9 bases match TRBD1. CDR1 is SGHTA, CDR2 FQGTGA, per germline. This CDR3 spans 14 amino acids. This CDR3 is CASSVTGGADTQYF. The DNA of the CDR3 is TGTGCCAGCAGCGTAACAGGGGGCGCAGATACGCAGTATTTT. Together with reference TRBV7-3 and TRBJ2-3, the CDR3 gives the full variable domain: GAGVSQTPSNKVTEKGKYVELRCDPISGHTALYWYRQSLGQGPEFLIYFQGTGAADDSGLPNDRFFAVRPEGSVSTLKIQRTERGDSAVYLCASSVTGGADTQYFGPGTRLTVL.

This clonotype was seen a handful of times. The CDR3 protein is CASSLLRGGKTNTEAFF. The CDR3 DNA reads as TGTGCCAGCAGTTTATTAAGGGGGGGGAAAACGAACACTGAAGCTTTCTTT. The chain recombines TRBV28 with TRBJ1-1, with D perhaps matching TRBD1 (6 bases). V lost 1 base and J lost 1, with 16 bases in between. Germline-derived CDR1 and CDR2 are MDHEN and SYDVKM. The CDR3 is 17 residues long.

The V and J genes are TRBV28 and TRBJ2-5, with 12 positions matching TRBD2. Trimming removed 6 bases from V and 4 bases from J; junction bases left unmatched: 6. Germline V gene sequence: CDR1 MDHEN, CDR2 SYDVKM. The CDR3 length is 15 residues. CDR3 sequence reads: CASSPTSGRGETQYF. Written as DNA, the CDR3 is TGTGCCAGCAGCCCGACTAGCGGGAGAGGAGAGACCCAGTACTTC.

The J gene is TRBJ2-7, the V gene TRBV12-3 or TRBV12-4, with 14 bases aligning to TRBD2. The CDR3 has 14 amino acids. V shed 8 bases, J shed 3 bases, and the junction held 3 bases outside the gene matches. CDR3 DNA: TGTGCCAGCGGAGGGACTAGCGGGAGCTACGAGCAGTACTTC. Its translation is CASGGTSGSYEQYF.

This clonotype was detected only a few times. The chain has TRBV15 and TRBJ1-4; perhaps TRBD1 as D (5 bases). Per the germline V gene, CDR1 is LNHNV and CDR2 is YYDKDF (reference sequence). Trimming took off 0 bases at V and 8 bases at J, with 16 bases between the two ends. The CDR3 is 16 amino acids. The CDR3 coding sequence is TGTGCCACCAGCAGAGATCGTCGTGCGGGGGAGGAAAAACTGTTTTTT. It encodes CATSRDRRAGEEKLFF.

The chain carries TRBV7-4 and TRBJ2-1; 9 bases line up with TRBD2. Germline CDR1 and CDR2: SGHVT and SQSDAQ. The CDR3 is made up of 18 amino acids. V lost 2 bases to trimming and J lost 0 bases; unmatched junction nucleotides: 8. The CDR3 region is CASSLLRGGRSSYNEQFF. CDR3 DNA sequence: TGTGCCAGCAGCTTATTGCGGGGGGGCCGGAGCTCCTACAATGAGCAGTTCTTC.

This clonotype was seen more than once but under ten times. The CDR3 DNA reads TGTGCCACTCCCCCCCGGGGGCCGTTTGATCGGAACACTGAAGCTTTCTTT. Translation gives CATPPRGPFDRNTEAFF. The chain combines TRBV6-2 or TRBV6-3 with TRBJ1-1; TRBD1 might be the D (6 bases). The V and J ends lost 10 bases and 1 base respectively, with 25 bases between them. The CDR3 is made up of 17 amino acids. Germline V gives CDR1 MNHEY, CDR2 SVGEGT.

This clonotype was found a few times. V usage is TRBV11-1 and J usage is TRBJ1-5; maybe TRBD1 (6 bases). V dropped 0 bases and J dropped 6 bases, with 15 bases sitting between them. CDR3 length: 16 residues. The germline V gene encodes CDR1 SGHAT and CDR2 FQDESV (reference sequence). CDR3 DNA sequence: TGTGCCAGCAGCTTAGCCGGGGGGCAGGTAGGTCAGCCCCAGCATTTT. As protein: CASSLAGGQVGQPQHF.

The V and J genes are TRBV9 and TRBJ2-7, with D possibly TRBD1 on 5 matching bases. The CDR3 contains 14 residues. Germline V CDR1 and CDR2: SGDLS, YYNGEE. Between the trimmed V and J ends, which lost 0 bases and 3 bases, there was a span of 10 bases. Here the CDR3 reads CASSVGPGNYEQYF. The CDR3 DNA is TGTGCCAGCAGCGTAGGTCCAGGGAACTACGAGCAGTACTTC.

The chain carries TRBV28 and TRBJ2-7; 14 bases are a match to TRBD2. Germline V gives CDR1 MDHEN, CDR2 SYDVKM. Trimming at V came to 5 bases and at J to 5 bases, leaving 5 bases not matched to a gene. The CDR3 length is 15 residues. The CDR3 protein is CASSESGLAGDEQYF. The CDR3 bases are TGTGCCAGCAGTGAATCGGGACTAGCGGGAGACGAGCAGTACTTC. The full variable domain, rest sourced from reference TRBV28 and TRBJ2-7, is DVKVTQSSRYLVKRTGEKVFLECVQDMDHENMFWYRQDPGLGLRLIYFSYDVKMKEKGDIPEGYSVSREKKERFSLILESASTNQTSMYLCASSESGLAGDEQYFGPGTRLTVT.

The chain joins TRBV7-6 to TRBJ2-2; D not certain. This CDR3 comprises 14 residues. CDR1 SGHVS and CDR2 FNYEAQ come from the germline V gene. V lost 2 bases, J lost 3 bases, and 7 bases lay in between. Written as DNA, the CDR3 is TGTGCCAGCAGCTTAAAAAGGCACACCGGGGAGCTGTTTTTT. Translated: CASSLKRHTGELFF.

This clonotype has a handful of counts. V and J are TRBV20-1 and TRBJ2-7; 9 nucleotides align to TRBD2. Germline CDR1 DFQATT, CDR2 SNEGSKA (reference sequence). V gave up 0 bases and J gave up 3 bases; unmatched junction bases: 12. This CDR3 comprises 17 residues. CDR3 in DNA: TGCAGTGCTAGAGATCTGTCGTCTAGCGGGGCGATCTACGAGCAGTACTTC. This sequence encodes CSARDLSSSGAIYEQYF.

This clonotype was recorded a few times. CDR3 residues: CASSMNWGPQSGTTPYNEQFF. The DNA of the CDR3 is TGTGCCAGTAGTATGAATTGGGGACCGCAGAGCGGGACGACCCCCTACAATGAGCAGTTCTTC. This rearrangement joins TRBV19 to TRBJ2-1; 7 bases are shared with TRBD2. This CDR3 region has 21 residues. J was trimmed by 2 bases and V by 3 bases; bases with no gene match: 22. Germline lookup yields CDR1 LNHDA and CDR2 SQIVND (reference sequence).

The CDR3 DNA reads as TGTGCCATCAGTGAGTCCCAGGGAGTTTCCTCCTACAATGAGCAGTTCTTC. Protein: CAISESQGVSSYNEQFF. This chain joins TRBV10-3 and TRBJ2-1; D assignment may be TRBD1 or TRBD2 (5 bases each). The CDR3 runs 17 residues. Germline values: CDR1 ENHRY, CDR2 SYGVKD. V dropped 0 bases and J dropped 0 bases, with 12 bases sitting between them.

The chain is built from TRBV28 and TRBJ2-5; D may be TRBD1 (6 bases). The CDR3 covers 15 residues. V gave up 2 bases and J gave up 0 bases, with 10 bases separating them. Germline-derived CDR1 and CDR2 are MDHEN and SYDVKM. In DNA, the CDR3 is TGTGCCAGCAGTTTACCCCGGGACAACCAAGAGACCCAGTACTTC. Its protein product is CASSLPRDNQETQYF.

This clonotype occurred a few times. The V and J genes are TRBV28 and TRBJ2-1; D not resolved. Germline V gene lookup returns CDR1 MDHEN and CDR2 SYDVKM. This CDR3 has 12 amino acids. V was clipped by 3 bases and J by 5 bases, with 5 bases between them. This CDR3 is CASSFTNNEQFF. DNA of the CDR3: TGTGCCAGCAGTTTTACCAACAATGAGCAGTTCTTC.

V gene TRBV28 combines with J gene TRBJ2-3; no definite D call. With 6 bases removed from V and 0 bases from J, the gap between germline ends came to 16 bases. This CDR3 has 16 amino acids. The germline gives CDR1 MDHEN, CDR2 SYDVKM. This chain's CDR3 is CASRPVSFHSTDTQYF. The DNA of the CDR3 is TGTGCCAGCAGACCTGTATCATTCCATAGCACAGATACGCAGTATTTT.

Only a few counts were recorded for this clonotype. The J gene is TRBJ1-2, the V gene TRBV7-9, with a weak D call TRBD1 (5 bases). The CDR3 loop spans 14 amino acids. CDR1 is SEHNR, CDR2 FQNEAQ, per germline (reference sequence). Trimming pared 5 bases from V and 3 bases from J, leaving 13 bases between. Written as DNA, the CDR3 is TGTGCCAGCAGCCTGGTATCGGGGGACTATGGCTACACCTTC. Residues: CASSLVSGDYGYTF. The whole variable domain, remainder taken from reference TRBV7-9 and TRBJ1-2, is DTGVSQNPRHKITKRGQNVTFRCDPISEHNRLYWYRQTLGQGPEFLTYFQNEAQLEKSRLLSDRFSAERPKGSFSTLEIQRTEQGDSAMYLCASSLVSGDYGYTFGSGTRLTVV.

The chain couples TRBV15 to TRBJ2-5, with unresolved D. The CDR3 has 15 amino acids. CDR1 and CDR2 from the germline V gene are LNHNV and YYDKDF (reference sequence). The V end lost 0 bases, the J end lost 0 bases, and 8 bases lay between the germline ends. The CDR3 here is CATSRENHHQETQYF. For the CDR3, the DNA is TGTGCCACCAGCAGAGAAAACCACCACCAAGAGACCCAGTACTTC.

This clonotype appeared a few times. This chain links TRBV20-1 with TRBJ2-1; tentative D call: TRBD1 (5 bases). V shed 6 bases and J shed 0 bases, with 12 bases lying between them. The CDR3 runs 14 residues. Germline V gene sequence: CDR1 DFQATT, CDR2 SNEGSKA (reference sequence). CDR3 nucleotides: TGCAGTGCCTGGGGCACAGGCTCCTACAATGAGCAGTTCTTC. Its protein is CSAWGTGSYNEQFF.

This clonotype was detected only a few times. The chain is built from TRBV10-3 and TRBJ2-7; D not resolved. V was pared by 6 bases and J by 3 bases, with 12 bases between. Looked up from germline, CDR1 is ENHRY and CDR2 is SYGVKD. This CDR3 region has 13 residues. The CDR3 bases are TGTGCCATCAGGTCAGAAGGAGACTACGAGCAGTACTTC. Its protein is CAIRSEGDYEQYF.

With regard to this clonotype: Being one base from a much bigger clone, this may be a read error. The rearrangement joins TRBV7-2 to TRBJ2-1, with D possibly being TRBD2 (5 bases). This CDR3 contains 16 residues. Germline V gene lookup returns CDR1 SGHTA and CDR2 FQGNSA. CDR3: CASNLRSSTPLNEQFF. In DNA, the CDR3 is TGTGCCAGCAACTTAAGATCTAGCACTCCCCTCAATGAGCAGTTCTTC. Variable domain in full (rest from reference TRBV7-2 and TRBJ2-1): GAGVSQSPSNKVTEKGKDVELRCDPISGHTALYWYRQSLGQGLEFLIYFQGNSAPDKSGLPSDRFSAERTGGSVSTLTIQRTQQEDSAVYLCASNLRSSTPLNEQFFGPGTRLTVL.

CDR3: CASSPRGEDTEAFF. The CDR3 DNA sequence: TGTGCCAGCAGCCCCCGCGGGGAAGACACTGAAGCTTTCTTT. The V call is TRBV7-9, the J call TRBJ1-1, with no clear D. V lost 5 bases to trimming and J lost 3 bases, with 13 bases between them. The CDR3 runs to 14 residues. CDR1 SEHNR and CDR2 FQNEAQ come from the germline V gene (reference sequence).

This chain uses TRBV5-1 with TRBJ2-3; D may be TRBD1 or TRBD2 (5 bases each). This CDR3 spans 14 amino acids. V dropped 1 base and J dropped 3 bases, with 9 bases sitting between them. Germline assignment: CDR1 SGHRS and CDR2 YFSETQ. The CDR3 is CASSLRDQTDTQYF. CDR3 nucleotides: TGCGCCAGCAGCTTGAGGGACCAAACAGATACGCAGTATTTT.

The chain couples TRBV7-9 to TRBJ1-1; tentatively, D is TRBD1 (6 bases). Germline CDR1 SEHNR, CDR2 FQNEAQ (reference sequence). The V end was cut by 5 bases, the J end by 1 base, with 11 bases between. The CDR3 runs to 14 residues. The CDR3 region has the DNA TGTGCCAGCAGCGAGACAGGAGGGAACACTGAAGCTTTCTTT. Translated, it gives CASSETGGNTEAFF.